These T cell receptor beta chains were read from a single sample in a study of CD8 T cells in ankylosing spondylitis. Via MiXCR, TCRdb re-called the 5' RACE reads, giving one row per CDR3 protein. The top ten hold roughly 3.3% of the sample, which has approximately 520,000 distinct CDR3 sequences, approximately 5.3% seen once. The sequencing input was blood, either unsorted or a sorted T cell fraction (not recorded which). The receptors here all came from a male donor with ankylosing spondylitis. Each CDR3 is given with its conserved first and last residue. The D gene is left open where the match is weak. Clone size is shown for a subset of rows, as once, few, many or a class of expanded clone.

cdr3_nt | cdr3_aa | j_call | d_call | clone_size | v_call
TGCGCCAGCAGCTTGGTAGCAGGGGGCGACTATGGCTACACCTTC | CASSLVAGGDYGYTF | TRBJ1-2 | TRBD1 | many | TRBV5-1
TGTGCCAGCAGAGGTTGGTCAGGGTTCAATGAGCAGTTCTTC | CASRGWSGFNEQFF | TRBJ2-1 | - | many | TRBV6-1
TGCGCCAGCAGCCTCCACAGGGGGACGGGTACGGATACGCAGTATTTT | CASSLHRGTGTDTQYF | TRBJ2-3 | TRBD1 | many | TRBV5-1
TGTGCCAGCAGCTTCAGACTAGCGGGATGGCAAGAGACCCAGTACTTC | CASSFRLAGWQETQYF | TRBJ2-5 | TRBD2 | many | TRBV7-2
TGTGCCAGCAGCGACTATAATTCACCCCTCCACTTT | CASSDYNSPLHF | TRBJ1-6 | - | many | TRBV7-2
TGTGCCAGCAGCCGTCAGTGGAATGAGCAGTTCTTC | CASSRQWNEQFF | TRBJ2-1 | - | many | TRBV4-2
TGTGCCAGCTCCACCACTGGTTTTGGGACTGAAGCTTTCTTT | CASSTTGFGTEAFF | TRBJ1-1 | - | many | TRBV18
TGTGCCAGCAACCCCGGATTAGCGGGAGAACCCACCTATTCGTCTGGGAATGAGCAGTTCTTC | CASNPGLAGEPTYSSGNEQFF | TRBJ2-1 | TRBD2 | many | TRBV27
TGCAGTGCTGCCCAATTTGGGCTAGCGGAGGAAGAGACCCAGTACTTC | CSAAQFGLAEEETQYF | TRBJ2-5 | TRBD2 | - | TRBV20-1
TGCAGTGCTAGAGATCGGGTGACAGGGGTCACTGAAGCTTTCTTT | CSARDRVTGVTEAFF | TRBJ1-1 | TRBD1 | many | TRBV20-1
TGTGCCAGCAGCGTAGTACCTATGGTAAACACTGAAGCTTTCTTT | CASSVVPMVNTEAFF | TRBJ1-1 | - | few | TRBV9
TGTGCCATCAGTGACCCAGGGGTGACCGGGGAGCTGTTTTTT | CAISDPGVTGELFF | TRBJ2-2 | - | many | TRBV10-3
TGCGCCAGCAGCTTGAAGGGACAGGGGGTATCTGGGGCCAACGTCCTGACTTTC | CASSLKGQGVSGANVLTF | TRBJ2-6 | TRBD1 | few | TRBV5-1
TGTGCCAGCTCACGTCGGGACAGGGAAGGTGAAGCTTTCTTT | CASSRRDREGEAFF | TRBJ1-1 | TRBD1 | few | TRBV18
TGCAGTGCTAGCGCGGACTCCTACGAGCAGTACTTC | CSASADSYEQYF | TRBJ2-7 | - | many | TRBV20-1
TGTGCCAGCAGCTTGGCTTTCGGCCCCTACGAGCAGTACTTC | CASSLAFGPYEQYF | TRBJ2-7 | - | many | TRBV5-6
TGTGCCATCAGTGAGTCCCCAGGACTAAACACCATATATTTT | CAISESPGLNTIYF | TRBJ1-3 | - | many | TRBV10-3
TGTGCCAGCTCCCACAGGACAGGAGTAAACACTGAAGCTTTCTTT | CASSHRTGVNTEAFF | TRBJ1-1 | TRBD1 | many | TRBV18
TGTGCCAGCAGCTTAGCAAGTTCGGGGGAGAGCACAGATACGCAGTATTTT | CASSLASSGESTDTQYF | TRBJ2-3 | - | many | TRBV7-9
TGCGCCAGCAGCTGGTTAGCGGGGGCCCACAATGAGCAGTTCTTC | CASSWLAGAHNEQFF | TRBJ2-1 | TRBD2 | many | TRBV5-1
TGTGCCAGCAGCTTACCGGGAGGGGATCAGCCCCAGCATTTT | CASSLPGGDQPQHF | TRBJ1-5 | - | many | TRBV7-8
TGTGCCAGCAGCCAATTGGCCCGGGACACGGGCTACTATGGCTACACCTTC | CASSQLARDTGYYGYTF | TRBJ1-2 | - | many | TRBV4-2
TGCAGCATGACCGTTAGCGGGAGGGCCACAGATACGCAGTATTTT | CSMTVSGRATDTQYF | TRBJ2-3 | TRBD2 | many | TRBV29-1
TGTGCCAGCAGCTTAGAGTTATCGCAGACGCAGTATTTT | CASSLELSQTQYF | TRBJ2-3 | - | many | TRBV7-2
TGTGCCAGCAGCGTAGGGCCCACAAGATCCAACTACGAGCAGTACTTC | CASSVGPTRSNYEQYF | TRBJ2-7 | - | many | TRBV9
TGTGCCAGCAGCCTCAGGGTCCGGTCCTACGAGCAGTACTTC | CASSLRVRSYEQYF | TRBJ2-7 | - | many | TRBV7-2
TGCGCCAGCAGTCTCAGGGGGGGGGATCAGCCCCAGCATTTT | CASSLRGGDQPQHF | TRBJ1-5 | TRBD1 | many | TRBV5-1